These 18 T cell receptor beta chains were sequenced from one sample in a study of molecular identifiers for immune sequencing clone quantification. TCRdb used MiXCR to reprocess the PCR reads, holding one entry per CDR3 protein. The table has approximately 680,000 distinct CDR3 sequences, about 25% seen once. Sequencing was carried out using naive CD8+ T cells from blood, with Jurkat cell RNA spiked in. As to subset: FACS-sorted CD8+CD4-CCR7+CD45RA+ naive T cells. The receptors come from a human donor in good health. Some libraries in this study had Jurkat cell RNA spiked in.

This clonotype occurred many times. The V call is TRBV9, the J call TRBJ1-1, with D possibly TRBD1 on 6 matching bases. V was cut by 0 bases and J by 3 bases, with 9 bases left in between. This CDR3 contains 14 residues. In germline, CDR1 is SGDLS, CDR2 YYNGEE. The CDR3 nucleotides are TGTGCCAGCAGCGTAGCCGGGGGCCACACTGAAGCTTTCTTT. Translated: CASSVAGGHTEAFF.

This clonotype has a single count. A much more abundant neighbour one base away suggests this may be a read error. V usage is TRBV12-3 or TRBV12-4 and J usage is TRBJ2-5; D is perhaps TRBD1 (6 bases). The CDR3 runs to 14 residues. In DNA form, the CDR3 reads TGTGCCAGCAGTCCAATGTGGGGGCAAGGGACCCAGTACTTC. This codes for CASSPMWGQGTQYF.

The chain recombines TRBV7-9 with TRBJ1-5, with D unclear. The V end was cut by 6 bases, the J end by 4 bases, with 7 bases between. The V gene's germline CDR1 is SEHNR and CDR2 FQNEAQ (reference sequence). The CDR3 has 12 amino acids. DNA of the CDR3: TGTGCCAGCAGGGAGGAAAATCAGCCCCAGCATTTT. Translating gives CASREENQPQHF.

The CDR3, as DNA: TGTGCCAGCAGCTTAGTGCGGGGTTCGGACGAGCAGTACTTC. Its protein is CASSLVRGSDEQYF. The chain employs TRBV7-9 and TRBJ2-7, with a weak D call TRBD2 (6 bases). Germline V gene data show CDR1 as SEHNR and CDR2 as FQNEAQ (reference sequence). The CDR3 sequence is 14 residues long. The V and J ends lost 1 base and 5 bases respectively, with 12 bases between them. Full variable domain (rest looked up from reference TRBV7-9 and TRBJ2-7): DTGVSQNPRHKITKRGQNVTFRCDPISEHNRLYWYRQTLGQGPEFLTYFQNEAQLEKSRLLSDRFSAERPKGSFSTLEIQRTEQGDSAMYLCASSLVRGSDEQYFGPGTRLTVT.

This clonotype was observed a few times. A much larger clone lies a single base off, so this may be a read error. CDR3 bases: TGTGCCAGCAGCTCTCAACGAGAAAAAAGCACAGATACGCAGTATTTT. Amino acid sequence: CASSSQREKSTDTQYF. This chain uses TRBV7-8 with TRBJ2-3, with no clear D. From germline, CDR1 is SGHVS and CDR2 FQNEAQ. V lost 4 bases and J 0 bases, leaving 14 bases between the germline ends. The CDR3 loop spans 16 amino acids.

This clonotype came up a few times. The chain uses TRBV15 and TRBJ1-2, with D possibly matching TRBD1 (5 bases). Germline values: CDR1 LNHNV, CDR2 YYDKDF (reference sequence). The CDR3 has 13 amino acids. The V end lost 5 bases, the J end lost 9 bases, and 16 bases lay between the germline ends. The CDR3 DNA sequence: TGTGCCACCAGCTCCCGTGGGGGAATGAGCTACACCTTC. Protein: CATSSRGGMSYTF.

As regards this clonotype: Given the absence of the conserved phenylalanine or tryptophan at the CDR3 end, a read error is likely. The chain is built from TRBV12-3 or TRBV12-4 and TRBJ1-6; weak D call: TRBD1 (5 bases). Deletions cut 2 bases from V and 10 bases from J, with 9 bases between. The CDR3 runs 13 residues. Here the CDR3 reads CASSLYGDSPLHY. Written as DNA, the CDR3 is TGTGCCAGCAGTTTATATGGGGACTCACCCCTCCACTAT.

This rearrangement joins TRBV6-2 or TRBV6-3 to TRBJ1-1; D is unresolved. Trimming took off 0 bases at V and 0 bases at J, with 8 bases between the two ends. In germline, CDR1 is MNHEY, CDR2 SVGEGT. The CDR3 is 15 amino acids. CDR3 residues: CASSYSGEVNTEAFF. The CDR3 nucleotides are TGTGCCAGCAGTTACTCTGGGGAAGTGAACACTGAAGCTTTCTTT.

This clonotype has ten or more counts. The V and J genes are TRBV20-1 and TRBJ1-2; 7 bases line up with TRBD1. V shed 3 bases and J 4 bases; nucleotides not matched to a gene: 5. CDR3 length equals 13 residues. Germline loops: CDR1 DFQATT, CDR2 SNEGSKA (reference sequence). This chain's CDR3 is CSASPYRGYGYTF. The CDR3 DNA is TGCAGTGCTAGTCCCTACAGGGGCTATGGCTACACCTTC.

The chain joins TRBV20-1 to TRBJ2-7; 13 bases align to TRBD2. CDR1 and CDR2 from the germline V gene are DFQATT and SNEGSKA (reference sequence). V was clipped by 0 bases and J by 0 bases; unmatched bases: 5. The CDR3 runs 17 residues. CDR3 coding DNA: TGCAGTGCTAGAGAGGGACTAGCGGGGACAAACTCCTACGAGCAGTACTTC. Protein product: CSAREGLAGTNSYEQYF.

The CDR3 DNA reads TGCAGTGCTAGAGTAACAGGGAGCCAAGAGACCCAGTACTTC. It is translated as CSARVTGSQETQYF. The rearrangement links TRBV20-1 to TRBJ2-5, with D perhaps matching TRBD1 (6 bases). Looked up from germline, CDR1 is DFQATT and CDR2 is SNEGSKA (reference sequence). Trimming left V 1 base short and J 1 base short, with 10 bases between. The length of the CDR3 is 14 residues.

The sample holds many counts of this clonotype. This chain links TRBV6-1 with TRBJ1-6; D call uncertain. V dropped 3 bases and J dropped 8 bases, with 5 bases sitting between them. CDR3 length: 12 residues. Per germline, CDR1 MNHNS and CDR2 SASEGT. CDR3 protein: CASSDVYSPLHF. The CDR3 region has the DNA TGTGCCAGCAGTGATGTGTATTCACCCCTCCACTTT.

This clonotype was observed a few times. The chain couples TRBV9 to TRBJ2-1, with TRBD1 matching over 9 bases. This CDR3 region has 15 residues. Germline CDR1 and CDR2: SGDLS and YYNGEE. V shed 4 bases and J 7 bases; nucleotides not matched to a gene: 9. CDR3 sequence (DNA): TGTGCCAGCAGCACCACCGGGACAGGGAGGAATGAGCAGTTCTTC. Translation: CASSTTGTGRNEQFF.

This clonotype was counted ten times or more. This rearrangement joins TRBV20-1 to TRBJ2-7; no clear D gene. Trimming cost V 2 bases and J 0 bases, with 8 bases left between them. The CDR3 extends over 13 amino acids. Per the germline V gene, CDR1 is DFQATT and CDR2 is SNEGSKA (reference sequence). CDR3 sequence (DNA): TGCAGTGCTAGAATCACAGACTCCTACGAGCAGTACTTC. It specifies CSARITDSYEQYF.

The table lists this clonotype with a few counts. The chain uses TRBV30 and TRBJ2-1; no reliable D call. V lost 2 bases and J lost 4, with 6 bases in between. CDR1 is GTSNPN, CDR2 SVGIG, per germline (reference sequence). The CDR3 spans 12 residues. The DNA for the CDR3 is TGTGCCTGGAGTATAGAGTACAATGAGCAGTTCTTC. Its translation is CAWSIEYNEQFF.

The chain has TRBV29-1 and TRBJ2-1; tentatively, D is TRBD1 (6 bases). The CDR3 covers 13 residues. V shed 3 bases and J shed 3 bases, with 9 bases lying between them. Germline V gene lookup returns CDR1 SQVTM and CDR2 ANQGSEA. This chain's CDR3 is CSVEVDSYNEQFF. The CDR3 DNA reads as TGCAGCGTTGAGGTGGACAGCTACAATGAGCAGTTCTTC.

As for this clonotype: The CDR3 carries no conserved terminal phenylalanine or tryptophan, so it likely arises from a read error. The chain couples TRBV20-1 to TRBJ2-5; 10 bases are a match to TRBD2. Germline CDR1 reads DFQATT; CDR2 reads SNEGSKA (reference sequence). This CDR3 contains 15 residues. V dropped 3 bases and J dropped 0; count of bases not matched to a gene: 4. The CDR3 region has the DNA TGCAGTGCTAGCCCCCTAGCGGGGGACCAAGAGACCCAGTACCTC. Its translation: CSASPLAGDQETQYL.

V gene TRBV19 combines with J gene TRBJ2-5; tentative D call: TRBD2 (6 bases). CDR1 and CDR2 from the germline V gene are LNHDA and SQIVND (reference sequence). CDR3 size: 14 residues. The germline V and J ends were trimmed by 3 bases and 7 bases, with 15 bases remaining between them. The CDR3 loop is CASSIPSGLGTQYF. DNA for the CDR3: TGTGCCAGTAGTATCCCAAGCGGGCTAGGGACCCAGTACTTC.